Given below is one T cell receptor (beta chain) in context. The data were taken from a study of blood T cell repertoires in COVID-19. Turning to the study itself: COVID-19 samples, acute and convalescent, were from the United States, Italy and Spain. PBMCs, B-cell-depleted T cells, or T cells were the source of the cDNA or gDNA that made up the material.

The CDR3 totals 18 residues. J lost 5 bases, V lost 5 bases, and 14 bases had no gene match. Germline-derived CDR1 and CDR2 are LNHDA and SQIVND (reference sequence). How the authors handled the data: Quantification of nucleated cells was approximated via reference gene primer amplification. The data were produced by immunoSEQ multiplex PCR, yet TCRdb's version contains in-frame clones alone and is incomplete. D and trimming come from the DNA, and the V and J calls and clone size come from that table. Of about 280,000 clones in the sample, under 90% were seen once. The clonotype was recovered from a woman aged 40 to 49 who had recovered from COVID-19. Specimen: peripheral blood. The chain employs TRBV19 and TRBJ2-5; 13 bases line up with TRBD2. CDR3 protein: CASSPGPGLAGRQETQYF. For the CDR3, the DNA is TGTGCCAGTAGTCCCGGGCCGGGACTAGCGGGAAGGCAGGAGACCCAGTACTTC.